Below, 20 T cell receptor beta chains from the same sample are listed, as sequenced in a study of a mutant IDH1 vaccine in newly diagnosed glioma. Clones were read by immunoSEQ multiplex PCR, and TCRdb kept only the in-frame ones, dropping some. The sample has roughly 38,000 clones; 65% to 80% are singletons. Time point given: week 23, last vaccination. Every vaccine dose comprised 300 ug of mutant IDH1 20-mer peptide plus topical imiquimod. No antigen is known for these receptors. The input for sequencing was PBMCs, taken from a glioma patient whose treatment included an IDH1 peptide vaccine. The receptors originated from a man between 50 and 59 years old with glioma.

The chain carries TRBV30 and TRBJ2-2; TRBD2 is a possible D gene (6 bases). Trimming left V 2 bases short and J 8 bases short, with 12 bases between. Germline assignment: CDR1 GTSNPN and CDR2 SVGIG (reference sequence). The CDR3 sequence is 13 residues long. CDR3 loop: CAWSRDSLGELFF. In DNA, the CDR3 is TGTGCCTGGAGTCGGGACTCCCTAGGGGAGCTGTTTTTT.

This chain connects TRBV10-3 to TRBJ1-1; D perhaps matches TRBD1 (6 bases). The CDR3 spans 16 residues. Germline CDR1 reads ENHRY; CDR2 reads SYGVKD. Trimming took off 4 bases at V and 3 bases at J, with 18 bases between the two ends. The CDR3 region is CAISGVTGLGDTEAFF. CDR3 nucleotides: TGTGCCATCAGTGGGGTCACAGGGCTGGGAGACACTGAAGCTTTCTTT.

The rearrangement links TRBV30 to TRBJ1-3; no clear D. Germline V gene data show CDR1 as GTSNPN and CDR2 as SVGIG (reference sequence). CDR3 length equals 13 residues. Trimming removed 4 bases at V and 2 bases at J, with 9 bases between. Here the CDR3 reads CAWKRDPGNTIYF. The CDR3 bases are TGTGCCTGGAAAAGGGATCCTGGAAACACCATATATTTT.

The genes are TRBV6-1 and TRBJ1-1, with D unclear. The CDR3 extends over 16 amino acids. Germline loops: CDR1 MNHNS, CDR2 SASEGT. The ends were cut back, 4 bases at V and 6 bases at J, with 21 bases in the middle. CDR3 in amino acids: CASSVSPDVFNPEAFF. The CDR3 region has the DNA TGTGCCAGCAGTGTCAGTCCGGACGTTTTCAACCCTGAAGCTTTCTTT.

The rearrangement joins TRBV5-4 to TRBJ2-3; a weak D match, TRBD2 (5 bases). Per germline, CDR1 SGHNT and CDR2 YYREEE (reference sequence). The CDR3 sequence is 15 residues long. The V gene lost 0 bases and the J gene lost 0 bases, with 8 bases spanning the gap. The CDR3 is CASSLVGESTDTQYF. DNA of the CDR3: TGTGCCAGCAGCTTGGTCGGGGAGAGCACAGATACGCAGTATTTT.

The V call is TRBV5-1, the J call TRBJ2-5; TRBD1 matches 8 bases. The germline V gene has CDR1 SGHRS and CDR2 YFSETQ. V lost 4 bases, J lost 7 bases, and 9 bases stayed unmatched. The CDR3 has 14 amino acids. The DNA for the CDR3 is TGCGCCAGCAGCCCCCCCGGACAGGGAGGGACCCAGTACTTC. Its translation: CASSPPGQGGTQYF.

V usage is TRBV9 and J usage is TRBJ1-2; TRBD1 might be the D (6 bases). Trimming removed 4 bases at V and 2 bases at J, with 15 bases between. Germline V gene data show CDR1 as SGDLS and CDR2 as YYNGEE. The CDR3 covers 15 residues. CDR3 coding DNA: TGTGCCAGCAGCCGGGACATTCCAAGCAACTATGGCTACACCTTC. Translating it yields CASSRDIPSNYGYTF.

This clone showed up just a few times. This sequence joins TRBV10-3 and TRBJ2-7, with TRBD1 identical over 9 bases. The CDR3 contains 14 residues. V dropped 10 bases and J dropped 7; count of bases not matched to a gene: 14. Germline V gene sequence: CDR1 ENHRY, CDR2 SYGVKD. The chain's CDR3 is CATRPGQGPREQYF. For the CDR3, the DNA is TGTGCCACCCGCCCGGGACAGGGCCCGAGGGAGCAGTACTTC.

This clone was detected once. V is TRBV5-1 and J is TRBJ2-3, with 8 bases that match TRBD2. After removal of 0 bases from V and 1 base from J, the junction contained 4 bases not matched to a gene. Germline V gene data show CDR1 as SGHRS and CDR2 as YFSETQ. CDR3 size: 16 residues. The CDR3 loop reads CASSLADSGGTDTQYF. The CDR3 region has the DNA TGCGCCAGCAGCTTGGCTGATAGCGGGGGCACAGATACGCAGTATTTT.

This clone has a single count. This chain joins TRBV27 and TRBJ2-7; D perhaps matches TRBD2 (7 bases). CDR3 size: 14 residues. The germline V and J ends were trimmed by 7 bases and 2 bases, with 15 bases remaining between them. From germline, CDR1 is MNHEY and CDR2 SMNVEV (reference sequence). In DNA form, the CDR3 reads TGTGCCAGCACCGGGGTGGGGGGGCCCTACGAGCAGTACTTC. This encodes CASTGVGGPYEQYF.

The V call is TRBV7-2, the J call TRBJ1-2; perhaps TRBD1 as D (6 bases). Trimming pared 0 bases from V and 3 bases from J, leaving 11 bases between. The CDR3 loop spans 15 amino acids. The V gene's germline CDR1 is SGHTA and CDR2 FQGNSA. CDR3 DNA sequence: TGTGCCAGCAGCTTAGCTCAGGGGTCCTACTATGGCTACACCTTC. Translated, it gives CASSLAQGSYYGYTF. The full variable domain, rest sourced from reference TRBV7-2 and TRBJ1-2, is GAGVSQSPSNKVTEKGKDVELRCDPISGHTALYWYRQSLGQGLEFLIYFQGNSAPDKSGLPSDRFSAERTGGSVSTLTIQRTQQEDSAVYLCASSLAQGSYYGYTFGSGTRLTVV.

This clone is a singleton in its sample. This rearrangement joins TRBV19 to TRBJ2-2, with D possibly being TRBD2 (6 bases). The V end lost 7 bases, the J end lost 5 bases, and 20 bases lay between the germline ends. Germline V gives CDR1 LNHDA, CDR2 SQIVND (reference sequence). This CDR3 region has 16 residues. CDR3 in amino acids: CASTFPEGLSTGELFF. For the CDR3, the DNA is TGTGCCAGTACCTTCCCGGAGGGGCTTTCTACCGGGGAGCTGTTTTTT. The full variable domain, in which reference TRBV19 and TRBJ2-2 provide the parts outside the CDR3, is DGGITQSPKYLFRKEGQNVTLSCEQNLNHDAMYWYRQDPGQGLRLIYYSQIVNDFQKGDIAEGYSVSREKKESFPLTVTSAQKNPTAFYLCASTFPEGLSTGELFFGEGSRLTVL.

V usage is TRBV4-1 and J usage is TRBJ1-5; D ambiguous. Trimming left V 4 bases short and J 7 bases short, with 14 bases between. From germline, CDR1 is MGHRA and CDR2 YSYEKL. This CDR3 spans 14 amino acids. CDR3 sequence (DNA): TGCGCCAGCAGCCCCTGGTCCCTAGAACAGCCCCAGCATTTT. Translated: CASSPWSLEQPQHF.

The table lists this clone with a count of one. This rearrangement joins TRBV5-1 to TRBJ2-7; no definite D call. The CDR3 has 12 amino acids. The germline V and J ends were trimmed by 0 bases and 6 bases, with 7 bases remaining between them. Germline V gene lookup returns CDR1 SGHRS and CDR2 YFSETQ. The CDR3 nucleotides read TGCGCCAGCAGCTTGGGCCCGAGCGAGCAGTACTTC. The encoded protein is CASSLGPSEQYF.

The V call is TRBV5-8, the J call TRBJ1-1, with TRBD1 identical over 7 bases. There are 17 residues in the CDR3. J lost 3 bases, V lost 4 bases, and 15 bases had no gene match. Germline values: CDR1 SGHTS, CDR2 YDEGEE. CDR3 region: CASSIGDREGIDTEAFF. CDR3 DNA: TGTGCCAGCAGCATCGGAGACAGGGAAGGGATTGACACTGAAGCTTTCTTT.

The chain recombines TRBV5-1 with TRBJ2-2; tentative D call: TRBD1 (7 bases). V lost 6 bases and J 6 bases, leaving 15 bases between the germline ends. Looked up from germline, CDR1 is SGHRS and CDR2 is YFSETQ. The CDR3 totals 14 residues. The CDR3 DNA follows: TGCGCCAGCACTCGGCAGGGGGGATCCGGGGAGCTGTTTTTT. Its protein product is CASTRQGGSGELFF.

Only a few counts were recorded for this clone. Here the CDR3 reads CASSPQSYGYTF. The DNA of the CDR3 is TGTGCCAGCTCACCACAGAGCTATGGCTACACCTTC. This chain uses TRBV18 with TRBJ1-2; D not certain. In germline, CDR1 is KGHSH, CDR2 LQKENI. The V and J ends lost 1 base and 4 bases respectively, with 4 bases between them. CDR3 size: 12 residues.

This clone appeared a single time. This sequence joins TRBV4-2 and TRBJ2-1; 8 positions match TRBD2. The V gene's germline CDR1 is LGHNA and CDR2 YNFKEQ. The CDR3 is made up of 15 amino acids. The V segment lost 0 bases and the J segment 6 bases; nucleotides outside the gene matches: 4. The DNA of the CDR3 is TGTGCCAGCAGCCAAGATTGGAGCGGGGGCAATGAGCAGTTCTTC. It encodes CASSQDWSGGNEQFF.

Comments on this clone: The conserved phenylalanine or tryptophan normally closing the CDR3 is absent here, so this likely arose from a read error. The rearrangement uses TRBV10-3 and TRBJ2-7, with D unclear. Germline CDR1 ENHRY, CDR2 SYGVKD. CDR3 length: 11 amino acids. V was trimmed by 3 bases and J by 8 bases, leaving 8 bases between them. The CDR3 is CAISEGSQQYL. CDR3 DNA: TGTGCCATCAGTGAAGGAAGCCAGCAGTACCTC.

This clone occurred once. The genes are TRBV7-8 and TRBJ1-3; a possible D gene is TRBD1 (6 bases). The CDR3 is 13 residues long. Between the trimmed V and J ends, which lost 2 bases and 5 bases, there was a span of 7 bases. CDR1 SGHVS and CDR2 FQNEAQ come from the germline V gene. The CDR3 coding sequence is TGTGCCAGCAGCTTAACAGGGAGAAACACCATATATTTT. Amino acid sequence: CASSLTGRNTIYF.